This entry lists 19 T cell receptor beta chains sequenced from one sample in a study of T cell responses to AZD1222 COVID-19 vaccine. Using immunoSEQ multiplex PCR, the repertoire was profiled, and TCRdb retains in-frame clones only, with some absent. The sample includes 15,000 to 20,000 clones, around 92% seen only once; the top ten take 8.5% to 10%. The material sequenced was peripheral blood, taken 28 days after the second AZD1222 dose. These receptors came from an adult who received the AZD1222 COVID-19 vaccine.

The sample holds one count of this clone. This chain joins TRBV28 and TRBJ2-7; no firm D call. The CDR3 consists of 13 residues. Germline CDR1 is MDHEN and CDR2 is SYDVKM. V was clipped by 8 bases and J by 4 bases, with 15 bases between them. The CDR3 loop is CASFRSSPYEQYF. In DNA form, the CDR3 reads TGTGCCAGCTTCAGGTCATCCCCGTACGAGCAGTACTTC.

Here the CDR3 reads CASSLIEGSKTQYF. The CDR3 nucleotides read TGTGCCAGCTCATTGATCGAGGGTTCGAAGACCCAGTACTTC. The rearrangement joins TRBV18 to TRBJ2-5; weak D call: TRBD2 (5 bases). Germline CDR1 reads KGHSH; CDR2 reads LQKENI. CDR3 length: 14 residues. V gave up 5 bases and J gave up 6 bases, with 16 bases separating them.

CDR3 loop: CASGTWETQYF. As DNA, the CDR3 is TGTGCCAGTGGGACGTGGGAGACCCAGTACTTC. This chain uses TRBV27 with TRBJ2-5; possibly TRBD1 or TRBD2 for D (5 bases each). Germline CDR1 reads MNHEY; CDR2 reads SMNVEV (reference sequence). The CDR3 consists of 11 residues. V was clipped by 9 bases and J by 5 bases, with 10 bases between them.

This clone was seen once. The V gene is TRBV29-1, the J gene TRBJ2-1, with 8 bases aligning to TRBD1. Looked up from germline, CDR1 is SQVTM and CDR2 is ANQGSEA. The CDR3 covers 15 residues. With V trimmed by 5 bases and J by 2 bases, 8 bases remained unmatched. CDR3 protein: CSVSNQGAAYNEQFF. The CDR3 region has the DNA TGCAGCGTTTCCAATCAGGGGGCCGCCTACAATGAGCAGTTCTTC.

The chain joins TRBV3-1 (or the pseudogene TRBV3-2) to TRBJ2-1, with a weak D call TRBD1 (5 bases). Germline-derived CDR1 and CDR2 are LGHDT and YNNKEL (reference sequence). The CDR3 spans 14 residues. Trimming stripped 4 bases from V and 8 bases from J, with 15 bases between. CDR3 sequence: CASSRTSAEDEQFF. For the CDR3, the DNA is TGTGCCAGCAGCCGGACAAGCGCCGAAGATGAGCAGTTCTTC.

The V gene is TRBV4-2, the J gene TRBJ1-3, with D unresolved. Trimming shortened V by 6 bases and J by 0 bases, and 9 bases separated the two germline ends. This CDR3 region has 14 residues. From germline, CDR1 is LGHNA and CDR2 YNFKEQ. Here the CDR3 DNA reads TGTGCCAGCAGTAGTACAGACTCTGGAAACACCATATATTTT. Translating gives CASSSTDSGNTIYF.

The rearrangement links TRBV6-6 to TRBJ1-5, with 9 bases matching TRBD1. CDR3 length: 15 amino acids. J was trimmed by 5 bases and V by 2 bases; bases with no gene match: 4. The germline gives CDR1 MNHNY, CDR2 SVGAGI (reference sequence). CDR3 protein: CASSYGGQGHQPQHF. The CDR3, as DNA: TGTGCCAGCAGTTACGGGGGACAGGGTCATCAGCCCCAGCATTTT.

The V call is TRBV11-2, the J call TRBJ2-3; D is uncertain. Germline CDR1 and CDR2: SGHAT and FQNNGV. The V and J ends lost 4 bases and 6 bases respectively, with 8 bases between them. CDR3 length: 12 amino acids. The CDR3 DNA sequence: TGTGCCAGCAGCTACAATGAGGATACGCAGTATTTT. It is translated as CASSYNEDTQYF.

For the CDR3, the DNA is TGTGCCAGCAGTTTTTATTGGGCTAGCGGGGGGACACAGTTCTTC. Encoded protein: CASSFYWASGGTQFF. The rearrangement joins TRBV28 to TRBJ2-1; 11 positions match TRBD2. CDR1 is MDHEN, CDR2 SYDVKM, per germline. CDR3 length: 15 amino acids. V lost 3 bases to trimming and J lost 13 bases; unmatched junction nucleotides: 11.

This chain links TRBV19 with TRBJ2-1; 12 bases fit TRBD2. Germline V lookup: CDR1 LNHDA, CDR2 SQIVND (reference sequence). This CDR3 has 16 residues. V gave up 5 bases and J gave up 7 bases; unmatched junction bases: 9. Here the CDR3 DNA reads TGTGCCAGTAGTCTTAGACTAGCGGGGGCCCAAAATGAGCAGTTCTTC. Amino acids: CASSLRLAGAQNEQFF.

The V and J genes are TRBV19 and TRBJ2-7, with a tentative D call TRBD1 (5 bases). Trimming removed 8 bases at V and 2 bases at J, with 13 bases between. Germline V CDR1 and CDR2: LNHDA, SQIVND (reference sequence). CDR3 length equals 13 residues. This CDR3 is CASGRAGTYEQYF. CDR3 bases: TGTGCCAGTGGCCGGGCAGGGACCTACGAGCAGTACTTC.

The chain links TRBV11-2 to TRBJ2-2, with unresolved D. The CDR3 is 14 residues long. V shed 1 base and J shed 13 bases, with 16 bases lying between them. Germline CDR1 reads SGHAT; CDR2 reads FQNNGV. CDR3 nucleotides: TGTGCCAGCAGCTTAGTGGCTAGTTCGATCGGGCTGTTTTTT. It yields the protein CASSLVASSIGLFF.

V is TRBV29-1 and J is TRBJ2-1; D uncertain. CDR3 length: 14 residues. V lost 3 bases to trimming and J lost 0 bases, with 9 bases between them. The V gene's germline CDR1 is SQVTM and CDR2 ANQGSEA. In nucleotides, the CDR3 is TGCAGCGTTGAGCTGAAAAGCTCCTACAATGAGCAGTTCTTC. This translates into CSVELKSSYNEQFF.

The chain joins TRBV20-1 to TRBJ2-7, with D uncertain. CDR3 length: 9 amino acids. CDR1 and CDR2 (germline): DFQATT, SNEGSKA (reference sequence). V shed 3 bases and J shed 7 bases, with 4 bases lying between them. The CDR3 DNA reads TGCAGTGCTAGTGGAGAGCAGTACGTC. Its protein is CSASGEQYV.

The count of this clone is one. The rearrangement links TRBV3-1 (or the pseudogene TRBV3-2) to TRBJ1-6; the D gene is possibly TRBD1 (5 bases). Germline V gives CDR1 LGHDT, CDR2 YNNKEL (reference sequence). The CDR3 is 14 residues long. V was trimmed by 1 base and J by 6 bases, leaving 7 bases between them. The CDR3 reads CASSQVGVNSPLHF. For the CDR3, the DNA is TGTGCCAGCAGCCAAGTGGGGGTTAATTCACCCCTCCACTTT.

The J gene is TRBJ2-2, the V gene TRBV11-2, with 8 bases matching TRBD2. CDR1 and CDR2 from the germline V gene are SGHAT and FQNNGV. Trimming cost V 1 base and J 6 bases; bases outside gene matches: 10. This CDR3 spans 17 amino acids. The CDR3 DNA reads TGTGCCAGCAGCTTAGCCGGAGCGGGGGATGTGTCCGGGGAGCTGTTTTTT. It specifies CASSLAGAGDVSGELFF.

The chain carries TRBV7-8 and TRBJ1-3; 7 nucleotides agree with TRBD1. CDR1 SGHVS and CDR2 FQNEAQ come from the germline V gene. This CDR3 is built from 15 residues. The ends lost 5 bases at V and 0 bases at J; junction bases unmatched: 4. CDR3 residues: CASSPRTGSGNTIYF. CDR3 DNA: TGTGCCAGCAGCCCTCGGACAGGCTCTGGAAACACCATATATTTT.

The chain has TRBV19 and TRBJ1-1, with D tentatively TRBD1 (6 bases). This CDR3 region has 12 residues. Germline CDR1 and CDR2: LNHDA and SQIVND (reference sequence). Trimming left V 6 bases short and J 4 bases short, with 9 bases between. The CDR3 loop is CASSTGSTEAFF. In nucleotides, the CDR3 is TGTGCCAGTAGCACAGGGAGCACTGAAGCTTTCTTT.

The CDR3 coding sequence is TGTGCCAGCAGTTTGGGTCAGTCGCTAGCCAAAAACATTCAGTACTTC. This translates into CASSLGQSLAKNIQYF. The V gene is TRBV28, the J gene TRBJ2-4, with D unclear. The CDR3 totals 16 residues. The germline V and J ends were trimmed by 3 bases and 0 bases, with 12 bases remaining between them. CDR1 is MDHEN, CDR2 SYDVKM, per germline. Looking up the rest from reference TRBV28 and TRBJ2-4 gives the full variable domain: DVKVTQSSRYLVKRTGEKVFLECVQDMDHENMFWYRQDPGLGLRLIYFSYDVKMKEKGDIPEGYSVSREKKERFSLILESASTNQTSMYLCASSLGQSLAKNIQYFGAGTRLSVL.